The following is a TCR beta chain sequence with its context. This CDR3 comprises 16 residues. With 0 bases removed from V and 1 base from J, the gap between germline ends came to 11 bases. In germline, CDR1 is SGHRS, CDR2 YFSETQ. This sample was taken from a study of blood T cell repertoires in COVID-19. Across the whole study: Samples representing acute and convalescent COVID-19 were sourced from the United States, Italy and Spain. Sources were T cells, B-cell-depleted T cells, or PBMCs; the material itself was cDNA or gDNA.

Donors in Cohort 3 counted as recovered after two negative PCRs, clearance, or symptom resolution. Sequencing was performed with immunoSEQ multiplex PCR; in TCRdb, only in-frame clones are kept and a portion is missing. The data hold about 150,000 clones, with around 82% observed a single time. This clonotype was sampled from a woman aged 45-59 years who had recovered from COVID-19. Sample: PBMCs or T cells enriched from blood (not recorded which). J is TRBJ2-1 and V is TRBV5-1, with D possibly being TRBD2 (5 bases). The CDR3: CASSLEPGLSYNEQFF. CDR3 DNA: TGCGCCAGCAGCTTGGAGCCGGGATTATCCTACAATGAGCAGTTCTTC.